This T cell receptor beta chain was sequenced during a study of beta chain features in type 1 diabetes (dated by TCRdb to the late 2010s). In terms of the full investigation: Patients and healthy donors did not differ in mean age, gender distribution, total cell number or subset yield. A total of roughly 99 million sorted cells were examined across all samples, and the number of cells per subset was strongly correlated with RNA yield. In the study, TCRB repertoires of sorted circulating CD4+ T cell subsets from recently diagnosed type 1 diabetes patients were compared with those of matched healthy donors. Naive and central memory subsets were obtained from all 30 or so donors, but regulatory and stem cell-like memory subsets were isolated from only 8 patients and 8 healthy donors.

Overall study outcomes, separate from this receptor: Fewer insertions and more nucleotide deletions at VDJ recombination sites were observed in patients with type 1 diabetes, implying thymic rearrangement abnormalities. Only small numbers of individuals were included in the HLA sub-analyses, which left unresolved whether HLA type had any influence on TCRB rearrangement. Naive, central memory and regulatory TCRB repertoires appeared to be more alike among patients than among healthy donors. Because cDNA was sequenced instead of genomic DNA, highly expressing activated cells could be over-represented, though the groups showed no difference in activation or CD3 levels. A moderate but significant shortening of TCRB CDR3 length was observed in type 1 diabetes patients in all four CD4+ subsets. PCR might favor shorter templates, but patient and control samples were amplified and corrected together, so any skew would affect both groups equally.

The High Capacity cDNA Reverse Transcription Kit was used to reverse transcribe all of the isolated RNA, meaning that expressed TCRB transcripts were what got sequenced. Deep immunoSEQ sequencing was performed on naive, central memory and regulatory T cell samples, with an average of roughly 3.6 million total reads per sample. Sorted cells were lysed in RLT buffer and RNA was extracted with DNase-treated RNeasy Micro or Mini kits, depending on cell number. To prevent cross-contamination, each cell subset was processed individually, whereas patient and healthy donor samples were processed jointly. The immunoSEQ multiplex PCR was used to amplify TCRB sequences from cDNA, generating 87-bp fragments that spanned the CDR3 region. The amplicons were sequenced using the Illumina HiSeq platform. The source study handled its data this way. PCR bias was computationally corrected using synthetic template baselines, reads within Hamming distance 2 were collapsed, and singletons that could not be merged were discarded. Reads were aligned to IMGT to assign V, D and J genes, CDR3 length, and insertions or deletions at six rearrangement sites. Within each subset, clonotype counts were normalized to sorted cell number, after which true diversity and Gini coefficients were computed with the tcR R package. The overlap coefficient, calculated on TCRB nucleotide sequences, was used to measure repertoire sharing. Out-of-frame TCRB sequences from naive cells were analyzed as a proxy for the pre-selection repertoire. TCRdb's version of the immuneACCESS table is confined to in-frame rearrangements and falls short of the full clone set. An unresolved V gene accounts for under half of the shortfall where checked; the remainder is of unknown origin. The V and J calls and the clone size are those of that table, but D and trimming were determined from the DNA. The table for this sample lists some 350,000 clones; approximately 12% of them were counted only once. Approximately 0.016% of the sample belongs to the ten largest clones.

Each donor gave one peripheral blood draw, roughly 120 mL on average, collected into heparinised tubes. Using a panel that included CD45RO, CCR7, CD25, CD127, CD95 and CD27, naive, central memory, regulatory and stem cell-like memory CD4+ T cells were sorted on a BD FACSAria II. A purity above 98% was achieved for all sorted populations. Right away, PBMCs were isolated by Lymphoprep density gradient centrifugation and were stained directly, with no culture step. So that batch effects would be minimized, each experiment stained and sorted samples in pairs, pairing one healthy donor with one patient. To note about this clone: Its binding antigen is unknown. No clone much larger than this one lies a single base away; base qualities are absent.

Trimming takes 3 bases from V and 0 bases from J, and the germline ends sit 5 bases apart. CDR1 and CDR2 are read off the germline V gene as SGHTA and FQGTGA. Taken from cysteine to phenylalanine, the CDR3 has 13 residues. Of the read, only the CDR3 DNA is kept; its 39 bases are in frame from base 1. The sequencing input was naive CD4+ T cells from blood. The cell subset or site label, read with the paper, signifies: true naive CD4+ T cells. The rearranged segments are TRBV7-3 and TRBJ1-1; the D gene identity is not certain. This sequence was found in a woman between 18 and 30 years old with type 1 diabetes. CDR3 reads: CASSFGMNTEAFF. The DNA reads TGTGCCAGCAGCTTTGGCATGAACACTGAAGCTTTCTTT.